This entry lists 18 T cell receptor beta chains sequenced from one sample in a study of shared clonotypes between healthy human individuals. Profiled with immunoSEQ multiplex PCR; TCRdb holds only in-frame clones, not every one. The sample lists roughly 720,000 clones, 80% to 95% occurring once. The material sequenced was memory CD8+ T cells from PBMCs. Subset denoted: CD45RO+ cells pooled with CCR7-negative TemRA cells. The origin of the receptors is a man between 18 and 35 years old in good health. Some clones in this sample may be carry-over from other donors' samples.

This chain connects TRBV25-1 to TRBJ2-5; D perhaps matches TRBD1 (5 bases). The CDR3 has 15 amino acids. With 3 bases removed from V and 2 bases from J, the gap between germline ends came to 13 bases. CDR1 and CDR2 from the germline V gene are MGHDK and SYGVNS. CDR3 DNA sequence: TGTGCCAGCAGTGATCGGAGACAGCTTCAAGAGACCCAGTACTTC. This sequence encodes CASSDRRQLQETQYF.

There are a few counts of this clone. CDR3: CARGDRADYGYTF. CDR3 nucleotides: TGTGCCAGGGGGGACCGCGCAGACTATGGCTACACCTTC. The V and J genes are TRBV2 and TRBJ1-2; D might be TRBD1 (5 bases). The CDR3 sequence is 13 residues long. The germline V gene has CDR1 SNHLY and CDR2 FYNNEI. V was trimmed by 9 bases and J by 3 bases, leaving 14 bases between them.

The chain uses TRBV19 and TRBJ1-1; D remains unclear. CDR1 is LNHDA, CDR2 SQIVND, per germline (reference sequence). The CDR3 spans 15 residues. V lost 1 base to trimming and J lost 0 bases, with 9 bases between them. The CDR3 DNA follows: TGTGCCAGTAGTATAGGGATGGGGATGAACACTGAAGCTTTCTTT. This encodes CASSIGMGMNTEAFF.

The rearrangement uses TRBV6-5 and TRBJ2-7; tentatively, D is TRBD1 or TRBD2 (6 bases each). Germline V CDR1 and CDR2: MNHEY, SVGAGI. Trimming pared 1 base from V and 2 bases from J, leaving 9 bases between. The CDR3 consists of 14 residues. CDR3 in amino acids: CASSYFGGPYEQYF. Here the CDR3 DNA reads TGTGCCAGCAGTTACTTTGGGGGGCCCTACGAGCAGTACTTC.

The chain joins TRBV19 to TRBJ1-3, with D unresolved. V lost 6 bases to trimming and J lost 0 bases, with 9 bases between them. The CDR3 sequence is 14 residues long. Germline-derived CDR1 and CDR2 are LNHDA and SQIVND (reference sequence). The CDR3 region is CASRYGGSGNTIYF. In nucleotides, the CDR3 is TGTGCCAGTAGATACGGCGGCTCTGGAAACACCATATATTTT.

Worth noting for this clone: The same CDR3 can be traced to other DNA sequences in this sample. The chain is built from TRBV6-5 and TRBJ1-1; D is unclear. CDR3 length equals 14 residues. The germline gives CDR1 MNHEY, CDR2 SVGAGI. The V end was cut by 2 bases, the J end by 2 bases, with 9 bases between. The DNA of the CDR3 is TGTGCCAGCAGTTACCGGGAGGGTAACACTGAAGCTTTCTTT. Its translation is CASSYREGNTEAFF.

The V gene is TRBV7-9, the J gene TRBJ2-1, with D maybe TRBD2 (6 bases). Germline CDR1 is SEHNR and CDR2 is FQNEAQ (reference sequence). The CDR3 extends over 14 amino acids. With 3 bases removed from V and 7 bases from J, the gap between germline ends came to 13 bases. The CDR3 coding sequence is TGTGCCAGCAGCTTGGGCGGGGTGGCTAATGAGCAGTTCTTC. Protein product: CASSLGGVANEQFF.

This chain connects TRBV27 to TRBJ2-2, with a weak D call TRBD2 (6 bases). The length of the CDR3 is 16 residues. Trimming stripped 4 bases from V and 0 bases from J, with 12 bases between. Germline V gene lookup returns CDR1 MNHEY and CDR2 SMNVEV (reference sequence). The CDR3 reads CASSWEAVTNTGELFF. The CDR3 region has the DNA TGTGCCAGCAGTTGGGAGGCGGTAACGAACACCGGGGAGCTGTTTTTT.

The chain employs TRBV13 and TRBJ2-7, with TRBD2 identical over 8 bases. CDR3 length equals 13 residues. The V gene's germline CDR1 is PRHDT and CDR2 FYEKMQ (reference sequence). V lost 5 bases, J lost 5 bases, and 5 bases stayed unmatched. CDR3 region: CASSPGRVHEQYF. In nucleotides, the CDR3 is TGTGCCAGCAGCCCCGGGAGGGTGCACGAGCAGTACTTC.

This rearrangement joins TRBV11-2 to TRBJ2-1; 8 nucleotides line up with TRBD2. Trimming took 4 bases from V and 9 from J; bases not matched to a gene: 14. This CDR3 spans 16 amino acids. Germline V gives CDR1 SGHAT, CDR2 FQNNGV. In DNA, the CDR3 is TGTGCCAGCAGCTCCCCCGCCCCGGGAGGGCCTGTTGAGCAGTTCTTC. Its translation: CASSSPAPGGPVEQFF.

In this sample, this clone turned up a few times. The genes are TRBV6-6 and TRBJ2-1; tentatively, D is TRBD1 or TRBD2 (5 bases each). The CDR3 loop spans 13 amino acids. V lost 2 bases and J 8 bases, leaving 10 bases between the germline ends. Looked up from germline, CDR1 is MNHNY and CDR2 is SVGAGI (reference sequence). The CDR3 loop reads CASSYDRGHEQFF. For the CDR3, the DNA is TGTGCCAGCAGTTACGACCGGGGACATGAGCAGTTCTTC.

This sequence joins TRBV6-1 and TRBJ1-5, with no clear D. CDR3 size: 14 residues. The ends were cut back, 10 bases at V and 0 bases at J, with 13 bases in the middle. Germline CDR1 and CDR2: MNHNS and SASEGT. CDR3 sequence: CATGGLLSNQPQHF. The CDR3 bases are TGTGCCACCGGAGGGCTTCTTAGCAATCAGCCCCAGCATTTT.

The V call is TRBV7-6, the J call TRBJ2-1; maybe TRBD2 (6 bases). The CDR3 runs 18 residues. Trimming took off 7 bases at V and 3 bases at J, with 25 bases between the two ends. The germline V gene encodes CDR1 SGHVS and CDR2 FNYEAQ. The CDR3 DNA reads TGTGCCAGCACCGATATTCAAGGGGTAACTAGCCTCTACAATGAGCAGTTCTTC. It specifies CASTDIQGVTSLYNEQFF.

The chain links TRBV5-1 to TRBJ2-1, with D unclear. V lost 0 bases and J lost 4, with 14 bases in between. Germline CDR1 SGHRS, CDR2 YFSETQ. The CDR3 sequence is 16 residues long. For the CDR3, the DNA is TGCGCCAGCAGCTTGGGAGTGCCGCCGAATTACAATGAGCAGTTCTTC. This gives the protein CASSLGVPPNYNEQFF.

To note about this clone: The junction and the germline gene differ at one end; a read error may be behind it. The V gene is TRBV16, the J gene TRBJ2-7; TRBD2 agrees at 8 bases. There are 12 residues in the CDR3. The V gene's germline CDR1 is KGHSY and CDR2 FQNENV. CDR3 amino acids: CASSLTTGLGDF. As DNA, the CDR3 is TGTGCCAGCAGTCTTACTACGGGACTAGGAGACTTC.

The rearrangement uses TRBV7-9 and TRBJ1-2, with TRBD1 matching over 7 bases. Germline lookup yields CDR1 SEHNR and CDR2 FQNEAQ (reference sequence). The CDR3 loop spans 14 amino acids. V trimming: 3 bases; J trimming: 4 bases; junction bases outside the gene matches: 5. CDR3 region: CASSFPRDSYGYTF. In nucleotides, the CDR3 is TGTGCCAGCAGCTTCCCTCGGGACAGCTATGGCTACACCTTC.

In its sample, this clone was seen once. The chain combines TRBV9 with TRBJ2-1; D is unclear. The CDR3 sequence is 18 residues long. Germline values: CDR1 SGDLS, CDR2 YYNGEE. Trimming stripped 4 bases from V and 2 bases from J, with 22 bases between. The CDR3 reads CASSTSKDVFEAYNEQFF. In nucleotides, the CDR3 is TGTGCCAGCAGCACCTCTAAGGATGTCTTCGAAGCCTACAATGAGCAGTTCTTC.

The gene calls are TRBV28 and TRBJ2-1; 13 bases are a match to TRBD2. J was trimmed by 2 bases and V by 8 bases; bases with no gene match: 0. Germline assignment: CDR1 MDHEN and CDR2 SYDVKM. The CDR3 spans 14 residues. The CDR3 nucleotides are TGTGCCAGCGGACTAGCGGGAGCCTACAATGAGCAGTTCTTC. As protein: CASGLAGAYNEQFF.